This T cell receptor beta chain derives from a study of cytomegalovirus exposure and HLA in healthy donors. Study-level results: More clonal expansion characterized HLA-associated TCR beta chains than equally common others in a later analysis. Per published accounts, TCR beta sequences correctly predicted the HLA-A and HLA-B alleles of most subjects. By a later analysis, the bulk of CMV-associated TCR beta chains appeared HLA-restricted.

In the case of this clone: Its antigen is not known.

With 60 Vbeta and 13 Jbeta primers, the PCR was carried out. Method: immunoSEQ multiplex PCR; TCRdb's copy keeps in-frame clones and lacks some. The sample lists about 100,000 clones, around 82% occurring once. The clonotype originates from a woman aged 55-70 years in good health and CMV-seronegative. Source material: PBMCs.

CDR3 DNA: TGTGCCAGCAGCTTAGGGGGCACAGGGTACGAGCAGTACTTC. Its protein product is CASSLGGTGYEQYF. This chain joins TRBV7-2 and TRBJ2-7; D may be TRBD1 (6 bases). The germline CDR1 and CDR2 sequences are SGHTA and FQGNSA. Trimming removed 1 base at V and 4 bases at J, with 11 bases between. The CDR3 runs 14 residues.